Below, 17 T cell receptor beta chains from the same sample are listed, as sequenced in a study of cytomegalovirus exposure and HLA in healthy donors (dated by TCRdb to 2016 to 2017). Library preparation was by the immunoSEQ multiplex PCR assay. For the multiplex PCR, a mixture combining 60 forward primers for TCR Vbeta segments and 13 reverse primers for TCR Jbeta segments was used. TCRdb stores this immuneACCESS table with in-frame sequences only. Part of the clones is absent; in the studies checked, under half of the shortfall reflects unresolved V genes, and no reason is known for the rest. A total of over 150,000 clones appear in this sample, around 68% of them only once. The ten top clones hold approximately 1.5% of the sample. Sequenced material: PBMCs. These receptors were taken from a man aged 45-65 years in good health and CMV-seronegative.

This clone turned up a few times. The chain uses TRBV5-1 and TRBJ1-4, with 10 bases that match TRBD1. The CDR3 has 17 amino acids. Losses at the gene ends were 3 bases for V and 0 bases for J; bases not matched to a gene: 5. Germline CDR1 SGHRS, CDR2 YFSETQ. This chain's CDR3 is CASSWGDRGTTNEKLFF. In DNA form, the CDR3 reads TGCGCCAGCAGCTGGGGGGACAGGGGAACAACTAATGAAAAACTGTTTTTT.

This clone is a singleton in its sample. The chain is built from TRBV7-9 and TRBJ2-7; TRBD1 matches 9 bases. The germline gives CDR1 SEHNR, CDR2 FQNEAQ (reference sequence). The V and J ends lost 6 bases and 0 bases, in that order; junction bases with no gene match: 6. The CDR3 is 15 amino acids. CDR3 residues: CASSPKGQGSYEQYF. Here the CDR3 DNA reads TGTGCCAGCAGTCCCAAGGGACAGGGCTCCTACGAGCAGTACTTC.

The chain has TRBV7-9 and TRBJ2-3; 9 bases map to TRBD1. V lost 3 bases to trimming and J lost 5 bases; unmatched junction nucleotides: 6. The V gene's germline CDR1 is SEHNR and CDR2 FQNEAQ (reference sequence). The length of the CDR3 is 15 residues. The chain's CDR3 is CASSFNRGRGDTQYF. The CDR3 coding sequence is TGTGCCAGCAGCTTTAACAGGGGGCGTGGAGATACGCAGTATTTT.

J is TRBJ1-2 and V is TRBV4-2; TRBD1 aligns across 8 bases. This CDR3 has 15 residues. Trimming at V came to 4 bases and at J to 3 bases, leaving 7 bases not matched to a gene. Germline assignment: CDR1 LGHNA and CDR2 YNFKEQ. The CDR3 here is CASSPQDRGDYGYTF. The CDR3 DNA follows: TGTGCCAGCAGCCCCCAAGACAGGGGAGACTATGGCTACACCTTC.

This chain links TRBV18 with TRBJ1-1, with D maybe TRBD1 (6 bases). Trimming left V 2 bases short and J 6 bases short, with 13 bases between. The CDR3 is 14 residues long. In germline, CDR1 is KGHSH, CDR2 LQKENI. The CDR3 region is CASSPNREGAEAFF. The CDR3, as DNA: TGTGCCAGCTCACCAAACAGGGAAGGGGCTGAAGCTTTCTTT.

The chain employs TRBV6-5 and TRBJ1-5; tentatively, D is TRBD1 (6 bases). Germline V gene lookup returns CDR1 MNHEY and CDR2 SVGAGI. The germline V and J ends were trimmed by 4 bases and 5 bases, with 12 bases remaining between them. The CDR3 spans 14 residues. The CDR3 nucleotides read TGTGCCAGCAGTTCCCGACAGGACCATCAGCCCCAGCATTTT. This encodes CASSSRQDHQPQHF.

The V call is TRBV2, the J call TRBJ2-2; D possibly corresponds to TRBD2 (7 bases). The CDR3 is made up of 14 amino acids. V gave up 8 bases and J gave up 7 bases, with 17 bases separating them. Germline loops: CDR1 SNHLY, CDR2 FYNNEI. The CDR3: CASFLGGAGGELFF. CDR3 bases: TGTGCCAGCTTTCTGGGGGGGGCCGGCGGGGAGCTGTTTTTT.

The V call is TRBV7-9, the J call TRBJ1-2, with TRBD1 as a possible D gene (5 bases). CDR3 length: 11 amino acids. CDR1 and CDR2 from the germline V gene are SEHNR and FQNEAQ (reference sequence). The CDR3 coding sequence is TGTGGAAGCGGGACTGGCTATGGCTACACCTTC. It yields the protein CGSGTGYGYTF.

The chain combines TRBV6-5 with TRBJ1-3, with D uncertain. CDR1 and CDR2 (germline): MNHEY, SVGAGI. V lost 7 bases, J lost 4 bases, and 11 bases lay in between. The CDR3 runs 13 residues. This chain's CDR3 is CASTERGGNTIYF. The CDR3 DNA reads TGTGCCAGCACAGAGCGCGGCGGAAACACCATATATTTT.

This clone was observed a handful of times. The chain uses TRBV5-1 and TRBJ2-3; 11 bases agree with TRBD2. Per the germline V gene, CDR1 is SGHRS and CDR2 is YFSETQ. With 3 bases clipped from V and 3 bases from J, the junction kept 3 bases outside the gene matches. The CDR3 totals 15 residues. CDR3 sequence (DNA): TGCGCCAGCAGCTATAGCGGGGGGGAGACAGATACGCAGTATTTT. Translation: CASSYSGGETDTQYF. The whole variable domain, filled in from reference TRBV5-1 and TRBJ2-3, reads KAGVTQTPRYLIKTRGQQVTLSCSPISGHRSVSWYQQTPGQGLQFLFEYFSETQRNKGNFPGRFSGRQFSNSRSEMNVSTLELGDSALYLCASSYSGGETDTQYFGPGTRLTVL.

The rearrangement links TRBV9 to TRBJ2-3; 7 bases fit TRBD1. The V gene end was trimmed by 2 bases and the J gene end by 5 bases; junction bases not matched to a gene: 5. This CDR3 is 14 amino acids long. Germline V CDR1 and CDR2: SGDLS, YYNGEE. CDR3 protein: CASSVEGAGDTQYF. In DNA form, the CDR3 reads TGTGCCAGCAGCGTCGAGGGGGCTGGAGATACGCAGTATTTT.

This sequence joins TRBV28 and TRBJ2-7, with D perhaps TRBD1 (6 bases). Germline lookup yields CDR1 MDHEN and CDR2 SYDVKM. Trimming left V 2 bases short and J 2 bases short, with 13 bases between. The CDR3 spans 15 residues. CDR3 region: CASSLAPRDTYEQYF. DNA for the CDR3: TGTGCCAGCAGTTTAGCCCCCCGGGACACCTACGAGCAGTACTTC.

This rearrangement joins TRBV4-3 to TRBJ1-2, with TRBD1 identical over 7 bases. This CDR3 has 16 amino acids. CDR1 LGHNA and CDR2 YSLEER come from the germline V gene. Trimming at V came to 0 bases and at J to 2 bases, leaving 6 bases not matched to a gene. CDR3 sequence (DNA): TGCGCCAGCAGCCAAGAAGAGAGGGGGCGCAACTATGGCTACACCTTC. Translation: CASSQEERGRNYGYTF.

CDR3 sequence reads: CASSFNRGYEQYF. The CDR3 DNA follows: TGTGCCAGCAGTTTTAACAGGGGCTACGAGCAGTACTTC. This sequence joins TRBV27 and TRBJ2-7; 7 bases are shared with TRBD1. Germline V gene data show CDR1 as MNHEY and CDR2 as SMNVEV (reference sequence). The trim removed 3 bases at V and 3 bases at J, leaving 2 bases unmatched. This CDR3 has 13 amino acids.

V and J are TRBV14 and TRBJ2-3; D might be TRBD2 (5 bases). Germline V gene lookup returns CDR1 SGHDN and CDR2 FVKESK. V gave up 2 bases and J gave up 0 bases, with 15 bases separating them. There are 17 residues in the CDR3. CDR3 residues: CASSQSTGLSSTDTQYF. In nucleotides, the CDR3 is TGTGCCAGCAGCCAATCGACCGGACTGAGTAGCACAGATACGCAGTATTTT.

The chain joins TRBV5-4 to TRBJ2-5; 8 bases fit TRBD2. The CDR3 runs to 15 residues. Per the germline V gene, CDR1 is SGHNT and CDR2 is YYREEE (reference sequence). V was pared by 0 bases and J by 8 bases, with 9 bases of the junction left unmatched. Here the CDR3 reads CASSLGQVAGYTQYF. The CDR3 DNA follows: TGTGCCAGCAGCTTGGGTCAGGTAGCGGGGTATACCCAGTACTTC.

This chain links TRBV10-2 with TRBJ2-7; perhaps TRBD1 as D (5 bases). CDR1 is WSHSY and CDR2 is SAAADI in the germline V gene. This CDR3 is built from 14 residues. Trimming removed 3 bases from V and 2 bases from J, with 11 bases in between. Written as DNA, the CDR3 is TGCGCCAGCAGTGAAAACAGGCACCCCTACGAGCAGTACTTC. Translating it yields CASSENRHPYEQYF.